Sequencing of this T cell receptor (beta chain) was carried out in a study of PD-L1 blockade in urothelial cancer. Time point of the sample: pretreatment peripheral blood. The protocol was immunoSEQ multiplex PCR, while the TCRdb copy is restricted to in-frame clones and leaves out a portion. In the table there are about 43,000 clones, around 80% of which are singletons. In this sample, this clone turned up a few times. In the same sample, other DNA sequences code for this CDR3. The TCR was taken from a man between 60 and 70 years old with urothelial cancer. This material consisted of PBMCs, taken around atezolizumab (anti-PD-L1) treatment.

The CDR3 sequence is CASSLDRGTDTQYF. For the CDR3, the DNA is TGTGCCAGCAGCTTGGACAGGGGGACAGATACGCAGTATTTT. V and J are TRBV5-8 and TRBJ2-3; 8 bases match TRBD1. The germline CDR1 and CDR2 sequences are SGHTS and YDEGEE. Germline trimming cut 0 bases from V and 3 bases from J; bases unmatched to any gene: 0. This CDR3 has 14 residues.